Following are 2 T cell receptor beta chains from one sample sequenced in a study of cytomegalovirus exposure and HLA in healthy donors. Use of 60 Vbeta and 13 Jbeta primers characterized the PCR. Some clones are missing from TCRdb's copy, which holds only in-frame ones; the method was immunoSEQ multiplex PCR. The data hold approximately 140,000 clones, with roughly 76% observed a single time. Sequenced material: PBMCs. These receptors were obtained from a human donor in good health.

The V call is TRBV2, the J call TRBJ1-1; weak D call: TRBD1 (5 bases). The CDR3 contains 12 residues. Germline CDR1 is SNHLY and CDR2 is FYNNEI. V gave up 9 bases and J gave up 2 bases, with 10 bases separating them. The CDR3 spells CARDILNTEAFF. Here the CDR3 DNA reads TGTGCCAGGGACATCCTTAACACTGAAGCTTTCTTT.

The chain couples TRBV5-4 to TRBJ2-1; 7 positions match TRBD2. The junction had 1 base not matched to a gene; V was cut back by 0 bases and J by 7 bases. The CDR3 loop spans 13 amino acids. The germline V gene has CDR1 SGHNT and CDR2 YYREEE (reference sequence). The CDR3 DNA sequence: TGTGCCAGCAGCTTGGACGGGAGGAATGAGCAGTTCTTC. Amino acids: CASSLDGRNEQFF.